The source of this TCR beta chain is a study of shared clonotypes between healthy human individuals. In the sorted-subset replicate PCRs, around 0.2 ug DNA, 25,000 to 30,000 T cell genomes, was used. TCRdb keeps only in-frame clones here, not all; method: immunoSEQ multiplex PCR. Among roughly 530,000 clones listed, 96% were seen once. A word on this clone: The limits of the CDR3 on the DNA are not certain, so only TCRdb's listed CDR3 is given.

The CDR3 comprises 14 residues, both ends counted. CDR1 MDHEN and CDR2 SYDVKM come from the germline V gene. Sequencing was carried out using naive CD4+ T cells sorted from blood. Subset specified: CD45RA+ positively selected. This clonotype originated in a woman in her 30s in good health. The chain employs TRBV28 and TRBJ2-7; the D call of TRBD2 is as the table states it, not checked on the DNA. CDR3 sequence: CASSSSGGRHEQYF.